This TCR beta chain was captured by sequencing in a study of CD8 T cells in Susac syndrome. Study summary: At the time their blood was drawn, patients with Susac syndrome were either therapy-naive, on corticosteroids (with some of them also receiving intravenous immunoglobulin), or on intravenous immunoglobulin alone. General study findings and limits: TEMRA cells and active patients showed peak Susac CD8+ clonal expansion.

This clonotype has a single count. Its target is not known. The RNA input was about 0.5 to 1 ug, and it was reverse transcribed with random hexamers. TCRdb ran MiXCR on the immunoSEQ multiplex PCR reads and lists one entry per CDR3 protein. The table has around 170,000 distinct CDR3 sequences, 85% to 95% seen once. The CDR3 extends over 13 amino acids. The germline V gene encodes CDR1 SGHNT and CDR2 YYREEE (reference sequence). V was cut by 0 bases and J by 14 bases, with 15 bases left in between. TEMRA cells were FACS-enriched and CD8+ and CD4+ T cells negatively isolated. Input material: CD8+ T cells from PBMCs. This TCR was recovered from a human donor with Susac syndrome. The gene calls are TRBV5-4 and TRBJ2-1; weak D call: TRBD2 (5 bases). In DNA form, the CDR3 reads TGTGCCAGCAGCTTGGAGCGGCGGCCTTTGGAGTTCTTC. It encodes CASSLERRPLEFF.